This note documents a single T cell receptor (beta chain) sequence. The sample belongs to a study of cytomegalovirus exposure and HLA in healthy donors. Assay used: immunoSEQ multiplex PCR; TCRdb lists only in-frame clones, some missing. The data contain some 310,000 clones, nearly 90% of them singletons. The CDR3 has 15 residues. V was cut by 5 bases and J by 2 bases, with 16 bases left in between. Looked up from germline, CDR1 is SNHLY and CDR2 is FYNNEI. This sequence originates from a young man in good health and CMV-seronegative. The chain recombines TRBV2 with TRBJ2-7; D perhaps matches TRBD1 (5 bases). Sample: PBMCs. The CDR3 protein is CASSRLETETYEQYF. The CDR3 nucleotides read TGTGCCAGCAGTCGACTCGAGACAGAAACCTACGAGCAGTACTTC.